This T cell receptor beta chain was identified in a study of T cells in tuberculosis (dated by TCRdb to the late 2010s). In terms of the full investigation: In the study, CD1B tetramers and high-throughput TCR immunosequencing were combined to characterize T cells specific for the mycobacterial lipid antigen glucose monomycolate (GMM).

PBMC were thawed, rested overnight, stained with a GMM-loaded CD1B tetramer, a Live/Dead dye and anti-CD3, and then sorted on a FACS Aria II. CD1B tetramers were loaded with C32 glucose monomycolate purified from Rhodococcus equi. Before cryopreservation, the PBMC used for tetramer sorting had been depleted of CD14-expressing monocytes for a separate study. From each donor, about 100,000 tetramer-negative cells were sorted and analyzed together with the tetramer-positive cells. Antigen-specific T cells were sorted from a handful of healthy South African adults using GMM-loaded CD1B tetramers. Because TCR-alpha and TCR-beta chains were sequenced unpaired, no chain pairing information was available. The immunoSEQ multiplex PCR assay was used to generate TCR libraries, with TCR-beta and/or TCR-alpha/delta assays applied to each sample. The amplified TCR libraries were sequenced using the Illumina high-throughput platform. On the authors' methods: Clustering and dimensionality reduction relied on pairwise TCRdist distances among GMM-specific receptors from T cells that were either sorted ex vivo or expanded in vitro. Sequence motifs defined by gene usage and CDR3 content were tested for enrichment in tetramer-positive versus tetramer-negative populations. Held by TCRdb, this immuneACCESS table contains in-frame sequences only and omits some clones. Under half of the omission traces to an unresolved V gene where checked; the cause of the rest is unknown. V and J calls and clone size are copied from that table; D and trimming were computed from the DNA. Here the sample has approximately 57,000 clones; approximately 86% occur a single time. The ten largest make up around a fifth of the sample.

CDR1 and CDR2 (GTSNPN, SVGIG) derive from the germline V gene (reference sequence). V is clipped by 0 bases and J by 1 base, and the sequence between their germline boundaries is 11 bases long. The CDR3 sequence holds 15 residues, the cysteine and phenylalanine included. Just CDR3 DNA is preserved here, 45 bases in frame from base 1. As to this clone: Base qualities are not provided; no much larger clone lies one nucleotide away.

Results and caveats for the whole study, not just this receptor: T cells that bind the CD1B-GMM tetramer with low affinity may not have been captured by the stringent sort gate.

Sequencing was carried out using CD1b-GMM tetramer-negative cells sorted from PBMCs. Interpreted using the paper, the cell subset or site label stands for: T cells not binding CD1B-GMM tetramer, sorted from same donor. The clonotype was recovered from an adult woman with latent tuberculosis. The chain links TRBV30 with TRBJ2-3, and possibly TRBD1, on 6 matching bases. The DNA sequence reads TGTGCCTGGAGTGTAGGGGGTGGGGGCACAGATACGCAGTATTTT. It specifies CAWSVGGGGTDTQYF.